These 19 T cell receptor beta chains were all obtained from the same sample, sequenced in a study of T-cell reconstitution after alpha-beta-depleted transplantation in children. The library targeted TCRbeta and was prepared with unique molecular identifiers. MiXCR, applied by TCRdb to the PCR reads, yields one record per CDR3 protein. Of hundreds of thousands of distinct CDR3 sequences listed, 10% are singletons. The sample here was PBMCs from the stem cell graft donor, taken from the stem cell graft. All receptors derive from a human donor who donated a stem cell graft to a child with acute myeloid leukemia.

The rearrangement joins TRBV6-2 or TRBV6-3 to TRBJ2-2; D unresolved. Trimming left V 2 bases short and J 5 bases short, with 15 bases between. The CDR3 covers 16 residues. Looked up from germline, CDR1 is MNHEY and CDR2 is SVGEGT. CDR3 DNA sequence: TGTGCCAGCAGTTACGATCTGGGAAGAAGAACCGGGGAGCTGTTTTTT. Its translation is CASSYDLGRRTGELFF.

This clonotype was recorded at least ten times. The rearrangement joins TRBV20-1 to TRBJ2-3; no reliable D call. Germline V CDR1 and CDR2: DFQATT, SNEGSKA (reference sequence). This CDR3 comprises 15 residues. Trimming took off 0 bases at V and 1 base at J, with 11 bases between the two ends. The CDR3 region has the DNA TGCAGTGCTAGAGATCGGGTGACTGGCACAGATACGCAGTATTTT. Translation gives CSARDRVTGTDTQYF.

This rearrangement joins TRBV27 to TRBJ1-5, with D perhaps matching TRBD1 (5 bases). This CDR3 spans 13 amino acids. Germline V CDR1 and CDR2: MNHEY, SMNVEV (reference sequence). V was cut by 6 bases and J by 8 bases, with 14 bases left in between. In DNA form, the CDR3 reads TGTGCCAGCAGCCCCTCGAAGGGGAAGCCCCAGCATTTT. It translates to CASSPSKGKPQHF.

This chain links TRBV4-3 with TRBJ2-1, with D tentatively TRBD2 (5 bases). The germline CDR1 and CDR2 sequences are LGHNA and YSLEER. The length of the CDR3 is 16 residues. Trimming stripped 0 bases from V and 8 bases from J, with 17 bases between. In DNA, the CDR3 is TGCGCCAGCAGCCAAGATGCGGGTACTAGGAAGCATGAGCAGTTCTTC. Residues: CASSQDAGTRKHEQFF.

This clonotype occurred many times. J is TRBJ2-7 and V is TRBV27; D call uncertain. V gave up 8 bases and J gave up 0 bases, with 8 bases separating them. The CDR3 is 12 residues long. Germline V CDR1 and CDR2: MNHEY, SMNVEV (reference sequence). The CDR3 here is CASYSSSYEQYF. In DNA form, the CDR3 reads TGTGCCAGCTATTCTAGCTCCTACGAGCAGTACTTC.

This clonotype was seen more than once but under ten times. The J gene is TRBJ1-6, the V gene TRBV7-2; D is uncertain. This CDR3 comprises 16 residues. The germline V and J ends were trimmed by 4 bases and 9 bases, with 19 bases remaining between them. Germline CDR1 and CDR2: SGHTA and FQGNSA. The CDR3 protein is CASSSAQPTGTSPLHF. The CDR3 DNA is TGTGCCAGCAGCTCCGCCCAACCGACGGGAACTTCACCCCTCCACTTT.

This clonotype was picked up many times. V and J are TRBV6-1 and TRBJ2-7; 9 bases match TRBD1. CDR3 length equals 14 residues. The germline V gene encodes CDR1 MNHNS and CDR2 SASEGT. The junction had 9 bases not matched to a gene; V was cut back by 7 bases and J by 5 bases. CDR3 DNA sequence: TGTGCCAGCAACAACAGACAGGGGGGCAACGAGCAGTACTTC. As protein: CASNNRQGGNEQYF.

The genes are TRBV20-1 and TRBJ1-1; D possibly corresponds to TRBD1 (5 bases). CDR3 size: 17 residues. Germline loops: CDR1 DFQATT, CDR2 SNEGSKA (reference sequence). Trimming removed 6 bases from V and 1 base from J, with 24 bases in between. The CDR3, as DNA: TGCAGTGCGGCACGGGGCCAAGGGAGGATGGGGAACACTGAAGCTTTCTTT. Translated, it gives CSAARGQGRMGNTEAFF.

This clonotype was picked up a small number of times. This chain links TRBV29-1 with TRBJ2-7; the D is unclear. Germline CDR1 SQVTM, CDR2 ANQGSEA. V shed 2 bases and J shed 3 bases, with 8 bases lying between them. This CDR3 is 12 amino acids long. CDR3 sequence reads: CSVEQANYEQYF. The CDR3 coding sequence is TGCAGCGTTGAACAGGCCAACTACGAGCAGTACTTC.

This clonotype was seen ten or more times. The chain joins TRBV29-1 to TRBJ2-1; the D is unclear. Trimming took off 3 bases at V and 0 bases at J, with 12 bases between the two ends. The CDR3 is made up of 15 amino acids. CDR1 and CDR2 from the germline V gene are SQVTM and ANQGSEA. CDR3 sequence reads: CSVDYRAFSYNEQFF. CDR3 DNA: TGCAGCGTTGATTATCGGGCCTTCTCCTACAATGAGCAGTTCTTC.

V and J are TRBV20-1 and TRBJ2-5, with D unclear. Trimming took off 0 bases at V and 14 bases at J, with 13 bases between the two ends. In germline, CDR1 is DFQATT, CDR2 SNEGSKA (reference sequence). The CDR3 length is 11 residues. The CDR3 nucleotides read TGCAGTGCTAGAGATCCCCCAACTAATTACTTC. This codes for CSARDPPTNYF.

This clonotype came up a few times. The V and J genes are TRBV5-1 and TRBJ2-2, with D possibly being TRBD1 or TRBD2 (5 bases each). The CDR3 covers 15 residues. CDR1 SGHRS and CDR2 YFSETQ come from the germline V gene. Trimming left V 2 bases short and J 3 bases short, with 11 bases between. The CDR3 loop reads CASSFGRDDTGELFF. The CDR3 coding sequence is TGCGCCAGCAGCTTCGGCAGGGACGACACCGGGGAGCTGTTTTTT.

This clonotype was counted many times. This chain connects TRBV5-1 to TRBJ1-1, with a tentative D call TRBD1 (5 bases). Trimming pared 4 bases from V and 4 bases from J, leaving 11 bases between. Germline V CDR1 and CDR2: SGHRS, YFSETQ. The CDR3 sequence is 13 residues long. DNA of the CDR3: TGCGCCAGCAGCCAGTCGGGGCTCACTGAAGCTTTCTTT. Amino acid sequence: CASSQSGLTEAFF.

Many counts were recorded for this clonotype. This rearrangement joins TRBV7-6 to TRBJ1-6; D gene unclear. From germline, CDR1 is SGHVS and CDR2 FNYEAQ. Trimming took off 1 base at V and 6 bases at J, with 16 bases between the two ends. This CDR3 has 17 residues. The chain's CDR3 is CASSLGIAETINSPLHF. The CDR3 DNA is TGTGCCAGCAGCTTAGGGATCGCGGAGACCATTAATTCACCCCTCCACTTT.

This clonotype occurred many times. The CDR3 reads CSVASRLLYNEQFF. The DNA for the CDR3 is TGCAGCGTTGCTTCGCGTCTACTTTACAATGAGCAGTTCTTC. V usage is TRBV29-1 and J usage is TRBJ2-1; D gene unclear. Germline V gene lookup returns CDR1 SQVTM and CDR2 ANQGSEA. This CDR3 has 14 amino acids. Trimming took 4 bases from V and 4 from J, leaving 14 bases between them.

This clonotype was counted between two and nine times. This chain links TRBV15 with TRBJ2-1; 9 nucleotides agree with TRBD2. This CDR3 is built from 17 residues. The V gene end was trimmed by 0 bases and the J gene end by 8 bases; junction bases not matched to a gene: 11. The V gene's germline CDR1 is LNHNV and CDR2 YYDKDF (reference sequence). Here the CDR3 reads CATSRDWVSGRSHEQFF. The CDR3 coding sequence is TGTGCCACCAGCAGAGATTGGGTTAGCGGGAGATCTCATGAGCAGTTCTTC.

This clonotype showed up just a few times. The genes are TRBV20-1 and TRBJ1-2; weak D call: TRBD1 (6 bases). The CDR3 spans 13 residues. The germline V and J ends were trimmed by 0 bases and 3 bases, with 8 bases remaining between them. Germline values: CDR1 DFQATT, CDR2 SNEGSKA (reference sequence). In nucleotides, the CDR3 is TGCAGTGCTAGAGAAGGGGGAGACTATGGCTACACCTTC. Protein: CSAREGGDYGYTF.

This clonotype was counted only a few times. This chain connects TRBV7-2 to TRBJ2-2; tentative D call: TRBD1 (5 bases). Trimming took 1 base from V and 5 from J, leaving 11 bases between them. The germline CDR1 and CDR2 sequences are SGHTA and FQGNSA. The CDR3 is 15 amino acids. In DNA, the CDR3 is TGTGCCAGCAGCTTAGGACAGATAAAAACCGGGGAGCTGTTTTTT. Protein product: CASSLGQIKTGELFF.

J is TRBJ1-2 and V is TRBV9; D gene unclear. The ends were cut back, 0 bases at V and 14 bases at J, with 14 bases in the middle. From germline, CDR1 is SGDLS and CDR2 YYNGEE. CDR3 size: 12 residues. DNA of the CDR3: TGTGCCAGCAGCGTAGTTATAGGTCCCCGGACCTTC. Residues: CASSVVIGPRTF.